This TCR beta chain was sequenced for a study of cytomegalovirus exposure and HLA in healthy donors. Study overall: A data release that came early held roughly 90 million unique TCRs from HLA-typed donors. The study's findings and limits: Trimming of TCR beta V- and J-genes showed a link, identified in a later analysis, to a missense DCLRE1C variant. According to a later analysis, donors in an Asian-associated ancestry cluster reportedly had fewer N-insertions than the 666-donor mean.

As concerns this clone: Its target is unknown.

This CDR3 has 15 residues. The V and J ends lost 5 bases and 7 bases respectively, with 17 bases between them. Per the germline V gene, CDR1 is KGHSH and CDR2 is LQKENI. In the PCR, 60 Vbeta and 13 Jbeta primers were used. Some clones are missing from TCRdb's copy, which holds only in-frame ones; the method was immunoSEQ multiplex PCR. The data show some 150,000 clones, just under 85% seen once. This TCR was recovered from a man between 40 and 49 years old in good health and CMV-seropositive. Specimen: PBMCs. The rearrangement uses TRBV18 and TRBJ1-4, with a possible D match to TRBD1 (5 bases). The CDR3 DNA reads as TGTGCCAGCTCAGGGGAAGGGGCCCGGACTGAAAAACTGTTTTTT. Translated: CASSGEGARTEKLFF. Together with reference TRBV18 and TRBJ1-4, the CDR3 gives the full variable domain: NAGVMQNPRHLVRRRGQEARLRCSPMKGHSHVYWYRQLPEEGLKFMVYLQKENIIDESGMPKERFSAEFPKEGPSILRIQQVVRGDSAAYFCASSGEGARTEKLFFGSGTQLSVL.